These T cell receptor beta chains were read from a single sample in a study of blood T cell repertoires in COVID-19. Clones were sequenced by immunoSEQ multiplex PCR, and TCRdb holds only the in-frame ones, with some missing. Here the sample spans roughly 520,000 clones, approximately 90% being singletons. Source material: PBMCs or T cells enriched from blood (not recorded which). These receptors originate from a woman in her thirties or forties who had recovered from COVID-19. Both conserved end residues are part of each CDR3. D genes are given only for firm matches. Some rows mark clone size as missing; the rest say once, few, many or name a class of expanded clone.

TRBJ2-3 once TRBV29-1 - CSVAPTGTDTQYF TGCAGCGTTGCACCTACCGGCACAGATACGCAGTATTTT
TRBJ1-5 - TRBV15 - CATSRDREELYSNQPQHF TGTGCCACCAGCAGAGATCGGGAGGAGCTTTATAGCAATCAGCCCCAGCATTTT
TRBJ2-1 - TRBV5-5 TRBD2 CASSLGVAGRFASGYNEQFF TGTGCCAGCAGCTTGGGGGTAGCGGGTCGGTTCGCCTCTGGCTACAATGAGCAGTTCTTC
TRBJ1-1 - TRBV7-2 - CASSLAQYFSRQRDTEAFF TGTGCCAGCAGCTTAGCCCAATACTTCTCGAGACAGAGAGACACTGAAGCTTTCTTT
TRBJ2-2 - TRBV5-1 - CASSLGQVNTGELFF TGCGCCAGCAGCTTGGGACAGGTGAACACCGGGGAGCTGTTTTTT
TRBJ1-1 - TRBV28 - CASSSADRNTEAFF TGTGCCAGCAGTTCCGCGGACAGGAACACTGAAGCTTTCTTT
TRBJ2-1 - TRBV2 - CASSELLLANEQFF TGTGCCAGCAGTGAGCTTCTTCTAGCCAATGAGCAGTTCTTC
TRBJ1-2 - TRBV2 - CASTIDRSYTF TGTGCCAGCACCATCGACAGGAGCTACACCTTC
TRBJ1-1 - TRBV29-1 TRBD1 CSVEDRLSGTADEAFF TGCAGCGTTGAAGACCGACTTTCCGGGACAGCCGACGAAGCTTTCTTT
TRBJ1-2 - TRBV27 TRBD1 CASSADRGGYGYTF TGTGCCAGCAGTGCCGACAGGGGAGGCTATGGCTACACCTTC
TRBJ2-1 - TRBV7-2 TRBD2 CASSLSTSGRVQQFF TGTGCCAGCAGCTTATCGACTAGCGGGAGGGTTCAGCAGTTCTTC
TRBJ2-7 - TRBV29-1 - CSVVRPSSYEQYF TGCAGCGTTGTCAGGCCCAGTTCCTACGAGCAGTACTTC
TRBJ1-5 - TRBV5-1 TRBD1 CASSLDQGEDQPQHF TGCGCCAGCAGCTTGGACCAGGGGGAAGATCAGCCCCAGCATTTT
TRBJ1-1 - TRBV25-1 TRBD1 CASRDTGGSAFF TGTGCCAGCAGGGATACAGGGGGTTCGGCTTTCTTT
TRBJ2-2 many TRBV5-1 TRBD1 CASRGTGGHTGELFF TGCGCCAGCAGGGGGACAGGGGGACACACCGGGGAGCTGTTTTTT
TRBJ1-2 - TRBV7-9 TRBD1 CASSTDRAVYGYTF TGTGCCAGCAGCACGGACAGGGCTGTCTATGGCTACACCTTC
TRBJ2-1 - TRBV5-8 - CASSLVLGGAGSDEQFF TGTGCCAGCAGCTTGGTCTTGGGGGGGGCTGGATCGGATGAGCAGTTCTTC
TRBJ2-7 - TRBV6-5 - CASSSHQGTYEQYF TGTGCCAGCAGCTCCCACCAGGGGACCTACGAGCAGTACTTC
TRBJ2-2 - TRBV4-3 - CASSQRALVARYTGELFF TGCGCCAGCAGCCAGCGGGCTCTGGTAGCGCGTTACACCGGGGAGCTGTTTTTT
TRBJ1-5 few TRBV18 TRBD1 CASSPPQTGGNQPQHF TGTGCCAGCTCACCACCCCAAACAGGGGGCAATCAGCCCCAGCATTTT
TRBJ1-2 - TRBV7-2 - CASSPLREDTYGYTF TGTGCCAGCAGCCCATTGAGAGAGGATACCTATGGCTACACCTTC
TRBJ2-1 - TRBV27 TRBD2 CASSNGLADNEQFF TGTGCCAGCAGTAACGGACTAGCGGACAATGAGCAGTTCTTC
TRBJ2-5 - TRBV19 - CASSSAETQYF TGTGCCAGTAGTAGTGCGGAGACCCAGTACTTC
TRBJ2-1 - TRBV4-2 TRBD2 CASSQDGSGAWVAGGSHKQFF TGTGCCAGCAGCCAAGATGGTTCTGGGGCATGGGTAGCGGGAGGTTCTCATAAGCAGTTCTTC
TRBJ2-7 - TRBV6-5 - CASLWSIKREQYF TGTGCCAGCCTGTGGTCTATAAAACGCGAGCAGTACTTC
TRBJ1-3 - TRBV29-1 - CSVAGSSGNTIYF TGCAGCGTTGCTGGGAGCTCTGGAAACACCATATATTTT
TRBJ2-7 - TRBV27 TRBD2 CASSTRLAGAYYEQYF TGTGCCAGCAGTACCCGACTAGCGGGTGCTTACTACGAGCAGTACTTC
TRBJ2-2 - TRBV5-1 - CASSLVQVGELFF TGCGCCAGCAGCTTGGTTCAGGTCGGGGAGCTGTTTTTT
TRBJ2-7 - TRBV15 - CATSISGQSEQYF TGTGCCACCAGCATAAGTGGACAAAGCGAGCAGTACTTC
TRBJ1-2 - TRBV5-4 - CASSLVRRLSYGYTF TGTGCCAGCAGCTTGGTCCGGAGACTGAGCTATGGCTACACCTTC
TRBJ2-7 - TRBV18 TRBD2 CASSPSMGQREDYEQYF TGTGCCAGCTCACCATCAATGGGTCAGCGGGAGGACTACGAGCAGTACTTC
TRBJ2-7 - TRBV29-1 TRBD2 CSVALTLAGTYEQYF TGCAGCGTTGCCCTTACCCTAGCGGGGACTTACGAGCAGTACTTC
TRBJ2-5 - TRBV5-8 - CASSLRTHQETQYF TGTGCCAGCAGCTTGCGAACACACCAAGAGACCCAGTACTTC
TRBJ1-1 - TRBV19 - CAVTGTSGTEAFF TGTGCGGTGACCGGGACATCTGGGACTGAAGCTTTCTTT
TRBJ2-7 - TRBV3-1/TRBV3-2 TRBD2 CASSQDRYSGRANEQYF TGTGCCAGCAGCCAAGATCGATATAGCGGGAGGGCCAACGAGCAGTACTTC
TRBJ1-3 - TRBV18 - CASSATGTLGNTIYF TGTGCCAGCTCAGCAACCGGGACACTAGGAAACACCATATATTTT
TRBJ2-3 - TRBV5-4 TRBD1 CASSWYRDRGRDTQYF TGTGCCAGCAGCTGGTACCGGGACAGGGGGCGGGATACGCAGTATTTT
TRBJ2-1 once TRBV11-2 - CASSSQGGRLYNEQFF TGTGCCAGCAGCTCACAGGGGGGGCGACTCTACAATGAGCAGTTCTTC
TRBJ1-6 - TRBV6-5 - CASSYLASPLHF TGTGCCAGCAGTTACTTGGCTTCACCCCTCCACTTT
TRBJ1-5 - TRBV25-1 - CASSSDYSNQPQHF TGTGCCAGCAGTAGCGATTATAGCAATCAGCCCCAGCATTTT
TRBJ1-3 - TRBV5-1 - CASSRGGNTIYF TGCGCCAGCAGCCGAGGTGGAAACACCATATATTTT
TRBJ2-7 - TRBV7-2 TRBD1 CASSSRTGTYEQYF TGTGCCAGCAGCTCACGGACAGGGACGTACGAGCAGTACTTC
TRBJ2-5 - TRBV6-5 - CASTGLRETQYF TGTGCCAGCACGGGATTAAGGGAGACCCAGTACTTC
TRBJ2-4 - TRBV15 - CATSRDTGILAKNIQYF TGTGCCACCAGCAGAGATACGGGGATCCTAGCCAAAAACATTCAGTACTTC
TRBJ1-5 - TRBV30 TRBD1 CAWTRTGDMQPQHF TGTGCCTGGACGCGGACAGGGGATATGCAGCCCCAGCATTTT
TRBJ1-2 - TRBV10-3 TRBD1 CAISGDSKGGYTF TGTGCCATCAGTGGGGACAGTAAGGGCGGCTACACCTTC
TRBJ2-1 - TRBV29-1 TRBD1 CSVLIQSGQASLKGQFF TGCAGCGTCCTGATCCAATCGGGACAGGCCAGTCTTAAGGGGCAGTTCTTC
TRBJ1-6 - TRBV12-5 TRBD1 CASGLGDRGSYNSPLHF TGTGCTAGTGGTTTGGGGGACAGGGGGTCCTATAATTCACCCCTCCACTTT
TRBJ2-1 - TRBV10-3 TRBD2 CATLEAGGPVEQFF TGTGCCACCCTTGAAGCGGGAGGGCCAGTTGAGCAGTTCTTC